This T cell receptor beta chain was sequenced in a study of cytomegalovirus exposure and HLA in healthy donors. Study in general: Caucasian-associated ancestry cluster membership applied to 75% to 85% of under 450 genotyped donors. Study results and caveats: TRBV6-2, TRBV6-3 and some other V segments were excluded as indistinguishable. Investigators reported 150 to 200 TCR beta chains as tied to cytomegalovirus.

Germline CDR1 and CDR2: SGHVS and FQNEAQ. V shed 4 bases and J 5 bases; nucleotides not matched to a gene: 6. CDR3 length: 15 amino acids. In the PCR, 60 Vbeta and 13 Jbeta primers were used. Clones were read by immunoSEQ multiplex PCR, and TCRdb kept only the in-frame ones, dropping some. This table holds 70,000 or so clones. As concerns this clone: What it binds is unknown.

Sequencing input: PBMCs. The TCR sequence derives from a man aged 35 to 55 in good health and CMV-seronegative. The rearrangement links TRBV7-8 to TRBJ2-7, with 12 bases identical to TRBD1. CDR3 bases: TGTGCCAGCAGCTGGGGACAGGGGGCTGGGGACGAGCAGTACTTC. Residues: CASSWGQGAGDEQYF.